This TCR beta chain was retrieved from a study of monozygotic twins with inflammatory bowel disease. The CDR3 totals 12 residues. Germline V gives CDR1 DFQATT, CDR2 SNEGSKA (reference sequence). For every sample, eight separate reactions were used to make cDNA. Through template switching, UMIs that included a 6-nucleotide sample barcode were added. One entry per CDR3 protein, without DNA, is what TCRdb gives after re-calling the 5' RACE reads. The ten most abundant clones cover 2% to 3% of a sample with approximately 400,000 distinct CDR3 sequences. The V and J genes are TRBV20-1 and TRBJ2-7; TCRdb reports TRBD1, a call that lacks DNA to check it against. The clonotype originates from a human donor with ulcerative colitis or Crohn's disease, or a healthy co-twin of an affected twin (not recorded which). The specimen sequenced was blood. CDR3 sequence reads: CSARRIGSEQYF.